Presented here are 25 T cell receptor beta chains from one specimen sequenced in a study of blood T cells in healthy people across ages. A sample-barcoded 5' primer and a J-beta primer mix were used in a second PCR of roughly 7 to 12 cycles. Each CDR3 protein gets one entry after TCRdb re-called the 5' RACE reads with MiXCR. The sample comprises roughly 930,000 distinct CDR3 sequences, roughly 50% of which are singletons, and 10% to 15% rests with the top ten. The sequencing input was blood. These receptors were taken from a man aged 30 to 45 in good health.

The CDR3 sequence is CASRPLETQYF. CDR3 bases: TGTGCCAGCAGGCCTCTGGAGACCCAGTACTTC. The V gene is TRBV7-9, the J gene TRBJ2-5; no clear D gene. The CDR3 spans 11 residues. V lost 6 bases and J 5 bases, leaving 7 bases between the germline ends. The germline CDR1 and CDR2 sequences are SEHNR and FQNEAQ (reference sequence).

The chain's CDR3 is CASRGLSYNEQFF. CDR3 DNA: TGTGCCAGCAGGGGGCTTTCCTACAATGAGCAGTTCTTC. The chain is built from TRBV27 and TRBJ2-1; perhaps TRBD1 as D (5 bases). The CDR3 is 13 residues long. The germline CDR1 and CDR2 sequences are MNHEY and SMNVEV (reference sequence). V gave up 6 bases and J gave up 1 base, with 7 bases separating them.

The chain uses TRBV7-2 and TRBJ2-5; no clear D gene. The assigned J gene may be wrong: the sequence end matches TRBJ2-1 better. Germline lookup yields CDR1 SGHTA and CDR2 FQGNSA. There are 13 residues in the CDR3. This CDR3 reads CASSFGKQETQFF. DNA of the CDR3: TGTGCCAGCAGCTTCGGCAAGCAAGAGACCCAGTTCTTC.

The V gene is TRBV7-9, the J gene TRBJ1-2; 7 positions match TRBD1. Germline values: CDR1 SEHNR, CDR2 FQNEAQ (reference sequence). The CDR3 contains 15 residues. J was trimmed by 4 bases and V by 5 bases; bases with no gene match: 10. CDR3 region: CASSLDRVRTYGYTF. Written as DNA, the CDR3 is TGTGCCAGCAGCCTAGACAGGGTCCGGACCTATGGCTACACCTTC.

The chain employs TRBV20-1 and TRBJ2-1; tentative D call: TRBD2 (6 bases). With 5 bases removed from V and 1 base from J, the gap between germline ends came to 15 bases. CDR3 length equals 15 residues. CDR1 and CDR2 (germline): DFQATT, SNEGSKA (reference sequence). CDR3: CSARDLLGSYNEQFF. The CDR3 nucleotides read TGCAGTGCTCGGGACTTGCTGGGATCCTACAATGAGCAGTTCTTC.

The rearrangement uses TRBV6-5 and TRBJ1-4; D not certain. Trimming left V 0 bases short and J 0 bases short, with 17 bases between. The CDR3 sequence is 19 residues long. Germline CDR1 MNHEY, CDR2 SVGAGI. The CDR3 nucleotides read TGTGCCAGCAGTTACTCGGGTGGGAAACGTTATGCAACTAATGAAAAACTGTTTTTT. Encoded protein: CASSYSGGKRYATNEKLFF.

CDR3 nucleotides: TGTGCCAGCAGTTTAGGACAGGGTTTTGGCTACACCTTC. Its translation is CASSLGQGFGYTF. The chain joins TRBV27 to TRBJ1-2; 8 bases map to TRBD1. This CDR3 region has 13 residues. In germline, CDR1 is MNHEY, CDR2 SMNVEV (reference sequence). The V and J ends lost 2 bases and 7 bases, in that order; junction bases with no gene match: 3.

The rearrangement links TRBV6-6 to TRBJ2-7; D not resolved. Trimming left V 5 bases short and J 2 bases short, with 13 bases between. Germline CDR1 MNHNY, CDR2 SVGAGI (reference sequence). The CDR3 has 14 residues. This chain's CDR3 is CASSPPPGPYEQYF. CDR3 nucleotide sequence: TGTGCCAGCAGTCCCCCCCCCGGGCCCTACGAGCAGTACTTC.

This clonotype was counted a few times. V usage is TRBV7-9 and J usage is TRBJ2-5; 7 bases agree with TRBD1. Unmatched junction bases numbered 5, after V lost 3 bases and J lost 4 bases. Per the germline V gene, CDR1 is SEHNR and CDR2 is FQNEAQ (reference sequence). CDR3 length equals 14 residues. The CDR3 region is CASSFLTGPETQYF. The CDR3 nucleotides are TGTGCCAGCAGCTTTTTGACAGGGCCAGAGACCCAGTACTTC.

This sequence joins TRBV7-9 and TRBJ1-6, with D possibly being TRBD1 (6 bases). Trimming took off 4 bases at V and 7 bases at J, with 14 bases between the two ends. Germline-derived CDR1 and CDR2 are SEHNR and FQNEAQ (reference sequence). The CDR3 spans 15 residues. CDR3 amino acids: CASSSTQGSNSPLHF. CDR3 bases: TGTGCCAGCAGCTCGACCCAGGGGTCGAATTCACCCCTCCACTTT.

J is TRBJ1-2 and V is TRBV16, with D unresolved. There are 14 residues in the CDR3. Germline CDR1 is KGHSY and CDR2 is FQNENV. Trimming cost V 0 bases and J 0 bases, with 5 bases left between them. The CDR3 DNA sequence: TGTGCCAGCAGCCAATCGGATCCTAACTATGGCTACACCTTC. Its protein is CASSQSDPNYGYTF.

This clonotype was observed many times. This chain links TRBV6-5 with TRBJ2-1; D remains ambiguous. The CDR3 consists of 14 residues. V was trimmed by 5 bases and J by 6 bases, leaving 14 bases between them. Germline CDR1 MNHEY, CDR2 SVGAGI. The CDR3 loop reads CASSRSEIRNEQFF. The CDR3 bases are TGTGCCAGCAGTCGGAGTGAAATCCGCAATGAGCAGTTCTTC.

The CDR3 bases are TGCAGTGCTTTCCACCGGGACAGCTACGAGCAGTACTTC. Encoded protein: CSAFHRDSYEQYF. The rearrangement links TRBV20-1 to TRBJ2-7, with TRBD1 matching 7 bases. Germline V gene sequence: CDR1 DFQATT, CDR2 SNEGSKA (reference sequence). The CDR3 loop spans 13 amino acids. J gave up 3 bases and V 5 bases, and 7 bases lay outside the gene matches.

This clonotype was observed a handful of times. This rearrangement joins TRBV7-9 to TRBJ2-7; a possible D gene is TRBD1 (5 bases). Germline V gives CDR1 SEHNR, CDR2 FQNEAQ (reference sequence). The CDR3 sequence is 12 residues long. The germline V and J ends were trimmed by 10 bases and 0 bases, with 10 bases remaining between them. Written as DNA, the CDR3 is TGTGCCACCCGACAGCTCTCCTACGAGCAGTACTTC. This gives the protein CATRQLSYEQYF.

The chain couples TRBV3-1 to TRBJ1-1; D might be TRBD1 (5 bases). The V end was cut by 4 bases, the J end by 5 bases, with 23 bases between. Looked up from germline, CDR1 is LGHDT and CDR2 is YNNKEL (reference sequence). This CDR3 region has 17 residues. In nucleotides, the CDR3 is TGTGCCAGCAGCCGAGGTCTTAAGGGACGGAGGAGGACTGAAGCTTTCTTT. Amino acid sequence: CASSRGLKGRRRTEAFF.

This clonotype has ten or more counts. J is TRBJ1-5 and V is TRBV5-5; D is possibly TRBD1 (5 bases). This CDR3 is 14 amino acids long. Germline V CDR1 and CDR2: SGHKS, YYEKEE (reference sequence). Trimming cost V 3 bases and J 1 base, with 8 bases left between them. The CDR3 sequence: CASSWGYSNQPQHF. The CDR3 nucleotides read TGTGCCAGCAGCTGGGGGTACAGCAATCAGCCCCAGCATTTT.

This clonotype turned up a few times. The V call is TRBV11-1, the J call TRBJ2-7, with 15 bases fitting TRBD2. With V trimmed by 4 bases and J by 0 bases, 7 bases remained unmatched. The CDR3 runs 18 residues. Germline CDR1 SGHAT, CDR2 FQDESV (reference sequence). CDR3 sequence reads: CASSSPGTSGGNSYEQYF. The CDR3 nucleotides are TGTGCCAGCAGCTCACCCGGGACTAGCGGGGGGAACTCCTACGAGCAGTACTTC.

This clonotype was detected many times. This chain's CDR3 is CASSFFTGGSTEAFF. CDR3 nucleotide sequence: TGTGCCAGCAGCTTCTTCACAGGGGGGAGCACTGAAGCTTTCTTT. The chain couples TRBV7-2 to TRBJ1-1, with TRBD1 identical over 8 bases. Trimming took 3 bases from V and 4 from J; bases not matched to a gene: 7. The CDR3 runs 15 residues. Germline loops: CDR1 SGHTA, CDR2 FQGNSA.

A few counts support this clonotype. The chain links TRBV10-2 to TRBJ2-7; 7 bases match TRBD2. The germline gives CDR1 WSHSY, CDR2 SAAADI. With V trimmed by 3 bases and J by 2 bases, 4 bases remained unmatched. The CDR3 spans 14 residues. CDR3: CASSDQRGAYEQYF. CDR3 bases: TGCGCCAGCAGTGACCAGCGGGGAGCCTACGAGCAGTACTTC.

The V and J genes are TRBV7-2 and TRBJ1-1; D not resolved. The V end lost 6 bases, the J end lost 5 bases, and 10 bases lay between the germline ends. The CDR3 runs to 12 residues. CDR1 is SGHTA and CDR2 is FQGNSA in the germline V gene. The CDR3 coding sequence is TGTGCCAGCAGGGCCGGTAGGACTGAAGCTTTCTTT. This gives the protein CASRAGRTEAFF.

The chain carries TRBV20-1 and TRBJ2-7, with 13 bases fitting TRBD2. Germline CDR1 reads DFQATT; CDR2 reads SNEGSKA (reference sequence). With V trimmed by 5 bases and J by 5 bases, 6 bases remained unmatched. The CDR3 spans 14 residues. CDR3 in DNA: TGCAGTGCTGAAACTAGCGGGGGGGTCAACGAGCAGTACTTC. This encodes CSAETSGGVNEQYF.

The chain couples TRBV7-9 to TRBJ2-1, with 7 bases lining up with TRBD2. After removal of 5 bases from V and 10 bases from J, the junction contained 8 bases not matched to a gene. The CDR3 has 13 amino acids. The germline CDR1 and CDR2 sequences are SEHNR and FQNEAQ (reference sequence). CDR3 bases: TGTGCCAGCAGCGTCCTAGCGGACCGCGAGCAGTTCTTC. Its translation is CASSVLADREQFF.

The table lists this clonotype with a few counts. The V and J genes are TRBV5-1 and TRBJ2-3; a weak D match, TRBD2 (5 bases). The CDR3 spans 15 residues. The V gene's germline CDR1 is SGHRS and CDR2 YFSETQ. Trimming cost V 4 bases and J 5 bases, with 17 bases left between them. The CDR3 loop is CASSGGLHFGDTQYF. CDR3 DNA: TGCGCCAGCAGCGGAGGCCTCCATTTCGGAGATACGCAGTATTTT.

This clonotype has more than one count but fewer than ten. The V call is TRBV3-1, the J call TRBJ1-2; D possibly corresponds to TRBD1 (5 bases). CDR1 LGHDT and CDR2 YNNKEL come from the germline V gene (reference sequence). The CDR3 totals 13 residues. Trimming pared 4 bases from V and 8 bases from J, leaving 14 bases between. CDR3 bases: TGTGCCAGCAGCCCCAGGGCCAGCTTAGGCTACACCTTC. It encodes CASSPRASLGYTF.

The chain couples TRBV2 to TRBJ1-6; D uncertain. This CDR3 spans 15 amino acids. Germline V lookup: CDR1 SNHLY, CDR2 FYNNEI. V was pared by 10 bases and J by 4 bases, with 17 bases between. CDR3 nucleotides: TGTGCCACCCTCTTGAGAGACGGATATAATTCACCCCTCCACTTT. This translates into CATLLRDGYNSPLHF.